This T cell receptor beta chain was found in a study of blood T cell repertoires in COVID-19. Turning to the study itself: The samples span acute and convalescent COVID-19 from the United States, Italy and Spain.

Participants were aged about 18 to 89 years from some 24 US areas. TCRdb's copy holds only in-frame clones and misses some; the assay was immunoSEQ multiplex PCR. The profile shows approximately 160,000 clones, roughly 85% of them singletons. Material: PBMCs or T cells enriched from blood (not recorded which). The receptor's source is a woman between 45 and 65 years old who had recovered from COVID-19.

CDR3 nucleotide sequence: TGTGCCAGCTCAGGGCTAGCGGATATCACCGGGGAGCTGTTTTTT. Amino acid sequence: CASSGLADITGELFF. The chain employs TRBV18 and TRBJ2-2, with 7 nucleotides matching TRBD2. Germline V lookup: CDR1 KGHSH, CDR2 LQKENI. V was clipped by 5 bases and J by 4 bases; unmatched bases: 7. The CDR3 extends over 15 amino acids.